Shown below are 10 T cell receptor beta chains from a single sample sequenced in a study of blood T cells in healthy people across ages. Sample-barcoded 5' priming and a J-beta primer mix drove a second PCR of about 6 to 12 cycles. In TCRdb, the 5' RACE reads were re-called with MiXCR into one record per CDR3 protein. The sample records a few hundred thousand distinct CDR3 sequences, about 55% being singletons. Sequenced: blood. The receptors shown here come from a man aged 55-75 years in good health.

This clonotype was recorded a few times. The chain joins TRBV18 to TRBJ2-4; TRBD1 agrees at 8 bases. Germline assignment: CDR1 KGHSH and CDR2 LQKENI. Losses at the gene ends were 6 bases for V and 13 bases for J; bases not matched to a gene: 14. This CDR3 region has 14 residues. The CDR3 DNA sequence: TGTGCCAGCTCGTTCGGGACAGGTGCGGCGGAGCAGTACTTC. Residues: CASSFGTGAAEQYF.

The V call is TRBV11-2, the J call TRBJ1-6, with D perhaps TRBD1 (5 bases). From germline, CDR1 is SGHAT and CDR2 FQNNGV. V was clipped by 3 bases and J by 8 bases, with 11 bases between them. The CDR3 has 14 amino acids. CDR3 DNA sequence: TGTGCCAGCAGCTTCCCAGGGCTCTATTCACCCCTCCACTTT. It specifies CASSFPGLYSPLHF.

The rearrangement links TRBV5-1 to TRBJ2-1; D possibly matches TRBD1 or TRBD2 (5 bases each). Germline CDR1 SGHRS, CDR2 YFSETQ. The CDR3 totals 14 residues. Trimming cost V 0 bases and J 8 bases, with 12 bases left between them. The CDR3 bases are TGCGCCAGCAGCTTGGCCGGGGCAGTCCATGAGCAGTTCTTC. It codes for CASSLAGAVHEQFF.

This clonotype was seen repeatedly, ten times or more. The chain employs TRBV29-1 and TRBJ2-7, with D tentatively TRBD2 (7 bases). The CDR3 has 15 amino acids. Per the germline V gene, CDR1 is SQVTM and CDR2 is ANQGSEA. Trimming left V 1 base short and J 4 bases short, with 17 bases between. In DNA, the CDR3 is TGCAGCGTTGAAGGGGGGGGGCGCGGTGGGTACGAGCAGTACTTC. Its protein is CSVEGGGRGGYEQYF.

This clonotype has more than one count but fewer than ten. The V and J genes are TRBV29-1 and TRBJ2-3; TRBD1 might be the D (5 bases). Trimming stripped 4 bases from V and 2 bases from J, with 22 bases between. The CDR3 contains 17 residues. The germline V gene has CDR1 SQVTM and CDR2 ANQGSEA. The CDR3 sequence is CSVVVPGQGWITDTQYF. CDR3 nucleotide sequence: TGCAGCGTTGTCGTTCCCGGGCAGGGATGGATCACAGATACGCAGTATTTT.

This clonotype was seen more than once but under ten times. CDR3 DNA: TGTGCCAGCAGCTCGAGGGAGAGGGGGCGATTCAAAAACATTCAGTACTTC. Amino acid sequence: CASSSRERGRFKNIQYF. The chain uses TRBV5-6 and TRBJ2-4, with 7 bases fitting TRBD1. The J segment lost 3 bases and the V segment lost 3 bases, leaving 12 bases of the junction unmatched. CDR1 is SGHDT and CDR2 is YYEEEE in the germline V gene. The CDR3 covers 17 residues.

The CDR3 spells CASSSAQGAFYNEQYF. The CDR3, as DNA: TGCGCCAGCAGCTCGGCCCAGGGGGCTTTTTACAATGAGCAGTACTTC. The rearrangement links TRBV5-1 to TRBJ2-1; 8 nucleotides align to TRBD1. The J call could be wrong; TRBJ2-7 is a better fit for the DNA end. In germline, CDR1 is SGHRS, CDR2 YFSETQ. This CDR3 has 16 amino acids.

This chain connects TRBV27 to TRBJ2-7; 8 nucleotides align to TRBD2. Germline values: CDR1 MNHEY, CDR2 SMNVEV (reference sequence). The length of the CDR3 is 15 residues. Trimming cost V 5 bases and J 2 bases; bases outside gene matches: 8. This CDR3 reads CASSPSGGAPYEQYF. The CDR3 DNA reads TGTGCCAGCAGTCCCTCCGGGGGGGCTCCCTACGAGCAGTACTTC.

The V gene is TRBV20-1, the J gene TRBJ2-5; possibly TRBD2 for D (5 bases). Germline V lookup: CDR1 DFQATT, CDR2 SNEGSKA (reference sequence). The CDR3 has 13 residues. Trimming left V 5 bases short and J 11 bases short, with 21 bases between. CDR3 in DNA: TGCAGTGCTGAATGGGTTGTGGCGGGTGAGCAGTACTTC. As protein: CSAEWVVAGEQYF.

This clonotype was detected a few times. The chain combines TRBV24-1 with TRBJ1-2, with 7 bases aligning to TRBD1. Germline trimming cut 3 bases from V and 10 bases from J; bases unmatched to any gene: 4. Germline lookup yields CDR1 KGHDR and CDR2 SFDVKD. CDR3 length equals 12 residues. The CDR3 sequence is CATSDQTGVYTF. The CDR3 nucleotides read TGTGCCACCAGTGATCAAACAGGGGTCTACACCTTC.